The clone carrying this T cell receptor beta chain was seen ten or more times. Antigen unknown. The sequence runs out 3 residues before the end of the CDR3; the remainder is reconstructed from the germline J gene. Looked up from germline, CDR1 is SGHRS and CDR2 is YFSETQ. The CDR3 has 16 amino acids. V was trimmed by 3 bases and J by 4 bases, leaving 17 bases between them. CVID and control samples used equivalent genomic DNA input. Repertoires were generated with immunoSEQ multiplex PCR, while TCRdb's copy carries only in-frame clones and drops some. This sample comprises tens of thousands of clones, none seen once only. This specimen belongs to a study of T cell clonality in common variable immunodeficiency. The study's findings and limits: Repertoire-complication correlations in CVID were limited by patient heterogeneity. Common variable immunodeficiency TCR beta sequences reportedly had fewer deletions and N-nucleotide insertions. T cell subpopulation sequencing would be needed to explain CVID clonality.

This TCR was recovered from a person between 18 and 75 years old in good health. The specimen sequenced was peripheral blood mononuclear cells. V usage is TRBV5-1 and J usage is TRBJ2-1, with a weak D call TRBD1 (7 bases). The CDR3 bases that were read are TGCGCCAGCAGCTGGGGCCAGGGGGGCCCATACAATGAG. It translates to CASSWGQGGPYNE. The whole CDR3 sequence is CASSWGQGGPYNEQFF.